This T cell receptor beta chain was recorded in a study of regulatory T cells in long-lasting Graves disease. The time point is: newly diagnosed GD, antithyroid drugs for less than 3 months. RNA from PBMCs was the source of the TCR library. Library construction for TCR beta used iRepertoire HTBI primers and Arm-PCR of CDR3 regions. TCRdb reanalysed the multiplex PCR reads using MiXCR and keeps one entry per CDR3 protein. This sample has about 460,000 distinct CDR3 sequences, with around 15% found just once. Germline V gene data show CDR1 as SGHRS and CDR2 as YFSETQ. V gave up 5 bases and J gave up 1 base; unmatched junction bases: 15. The CDR3 extends over 18 amino acids. The same specimen was also included in a second study, on T cells in Graves' hyperthyroidism and ophthalmopathy.

The clonotype was recovered from a woman aged 45-60 years with Graves disease. The chain couples TRBV5-1 to TRBJ2-3; 8 positions agree with TRBD2. The sample here was peripheral blood mononuclear cells (PBMCs), taken at new diagnosis, from a patient treated with antithyroid drugs. The CDR3 DNA reads as TGCGCCAGCAGACGTCGAGCGGGAGTGGGGAGTGGCACAGATACGCAGTATTTT. It encodes CASRRRAGVGSGTDTQYF.